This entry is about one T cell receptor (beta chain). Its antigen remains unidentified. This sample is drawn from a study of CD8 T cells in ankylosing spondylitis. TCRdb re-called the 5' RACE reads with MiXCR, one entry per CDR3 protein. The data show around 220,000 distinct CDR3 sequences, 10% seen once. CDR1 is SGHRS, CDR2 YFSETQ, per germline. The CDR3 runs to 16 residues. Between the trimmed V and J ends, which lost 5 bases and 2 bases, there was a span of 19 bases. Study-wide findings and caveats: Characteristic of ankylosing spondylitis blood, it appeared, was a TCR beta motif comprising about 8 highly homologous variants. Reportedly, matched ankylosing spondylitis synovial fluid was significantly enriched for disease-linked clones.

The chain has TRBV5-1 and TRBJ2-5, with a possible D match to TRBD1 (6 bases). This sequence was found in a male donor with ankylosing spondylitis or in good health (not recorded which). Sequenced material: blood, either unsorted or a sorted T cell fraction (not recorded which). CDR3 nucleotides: TGCGCCAGCAGTTTAACAGGGACGGTTGAGCAAGAGACCCAGTACTTC. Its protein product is CASSLTGTVEQETQYF.